This T cell receptor (beta chain) is from a study of cytomegalovirus exposure and HLA in healthy donors. Background on the study: HLA-typed donors were the source of tens of millions of unique TCRs, which an early data release held. The study's findings and limits: Reportedly, diagnosis of cytomegalovirus status by the classifier showed high specificity and sensitivity. Many donors carried some public TCRs, although rarity characterized most TCR sequences. Indistinguishable V segments, including TRBV6-2 and TRBV6-3, were excluded.

Regarding this clone: The target antigen is unknown. One junction end disagrees with the germline gene, perhaps due to a read error.

The CDR3 consists of 17 residues. Germline V gives CDR1 LNHNV, CDR2 YYDKDF (reference sequence). Use of 60 Vbeta and 13 Jbeta primers characterized the PCR. Using immunoSEQ multiplex PCR, the repertoire was profiled, and TCRdb retains in-frame clones only, with some absent. The sample yields roughly 150,000 clones, about 77% seen once. The chain has TRBV15 and TRBJ2-7; TRBD1 is a possible D gene (6 bases). The sequence came from a man aged 25-40 years in good health and CMV-seronegative. What was sequenced was PBMCs. As DNA, the CDR3 is TGTGCCACCGGCAGAGATATAAAGACAGGTGTCCCGAACGAGCAGTACTTC. Translation: CATGRDIKTGVPNEQYF.